Each of the 2 T cell receptor beta chains below was sequenced from the same sample in a study of T-cell reconstitution after alpha-beta-depleted transplantation in children. TCRbeta library construction was performed incorporating unique molecular identifiers. Using its own MiXCR run on the PCR reads, TCRdb lists one record per CDR3 protein. The data contain 500,000 to 750,000 distinct CDR3 sequences, 10% to 15% of them seen just once; the ten biggest clones take up over 2%. The starting material was PBMCs, mostly from graft donor cells, obtained 360 days after TCRalphabeta/CD19-depleted stem cell transplant. The receptors come from a male patient younger than 18 who had a stem cell transplant for acute myeloid leukemia, so the T cells may come from the graft donor.

The V call is TRBV5-5, the J call TRBJ2-3; no clear D. The CDR3 runs 16 residues. Between the trimmed V and J ends, which lost 3 bases and 4 bases, there was a span of 18 bases. CDR1 is SGHKS, CDR2 YYEKEE, per germline (reference sequence). This CDR3 reads CASSYQTLSHPDTQYF. CDR3 DNA: TGTGCCAGCAGCTACCAGACCTTGTCCCATCCAGATACGCAGTATTTT.

The chain uses TRBV7-6 and TRBJ2-2; D gene unclear. Germline CDR1 reads SGHVS; CDR2 reads FNYEAQ. This CDR3 contains 13 residues. V was trimmed by 2 bases and J by 4 bases, leaving 5 bases between them. The CDR3 bases are TGTGCCAGCAGCTTAAAACCCACCGGGGAGCTGTTTTTT. It yields the protein CASSLKPTGELFF.